This T cell receptor (beta chain) was found in a study of Ad26.COV2.S vaccination and SARS-CoV-2 variants (dated by TCRdb to the early 2020s). Regarding the research as a whole: Vaccine-arm donors came from COV1001, a multicentre, randomized, double-blind, placebo-controlled phase I-IIa trial of Ad26.COV2.S in healthy adults. Throughout the experiments and outcome assessment, investigators stayed blinded to trial group allocation. Ad26.COV2.S was given intramuscularly at 5x10^10 or 1x10^11 viral particles, as a single shot or as two shots 56 days apart. TCRbeta repertoire sequencing was used to assess the specificity and breadth of SARS-CoV-2-reactive T cell receptors after Ad26.COV2.S vaccination. Participants in the trial were split at random into five groups of five each, receiving low-dose or high-dose Ad26.COV2.S once or twice, or else placebo on both occasions. The TCR-sequenced set comprised roughly 30 samples: some 19 Ad26.COV2.S vaccine recipients, 5 placebo recipients and 8 SARS-CoV-2 convalescent individuals.

The immunoSEQ Assay was used to sequence TCRbeta CDR3 regions. After extraction, genomic DNA underwent amplification by bias-controlled multiplex PCR, followed by high-throughput sequencing. Turning to the authors' computational methods: To quantify the absolute abundance of every unique TCRbeta CDR3 region, sequences were collapsed and filtered. T cell fraction was estimated by normalizing TCRbeta template counts to usable DNA, with usable DNA measured through amplification of reference genes found in all nucleated cells. Repertoire TCRs were annotated as SARS-CoV-2-specific when V gene, CDR3 amino acid sequence and J gene were exactly matched to a known reactive TCR set. The reference SARS-CoV-2 TCR set was derived from MIRA and filtered for enrichment in COVID-19-positive ImmuneCODE repertoires, a step that removed public or cross-reactive TCRs. Drawing on the MIRA antigens, annotated TCRs were analysed further at the level of specific ORF or position within ORF. Depth was the summed frequency of annotated unique rearrangements, while breadth was defined as annotated unique rearrangements over total unique productive rearrangements. Group comparisons of TCR breadth used two-sided Wilcoxon rank-sum tests. The clones in this table, taken by TCRdb from immuneACCESS, are in-frame only. Not every clone is retained; where verified, under half of the shortfall comes from an unresolved V gene, and the cause of the rest is unknown. The V and J calls and the clone size are those of that table, but D and trimming were determined from the DNA. For this sample there are about 680,000 clones; around 90% appear just once. Roughly 1.5% of the sample goes to the ten largest clones.

V loses 1 base, J loses 3 bases, and the germline ends lie 11 bases apart. The CDR3 has 15 amino acids, counting the end cysteine and phenylalanine. The kept DNA is CDR3 alone, 45 bases in frame from the first base. CDR1 SGHTA and CDR2 FQGNSA were looked up in the germline V gene. This clone was found once. Its antigen is currently not known. Base quality data are lacking; no much larger clone is found one base away. In the paper's terms, the treatment or condition label means: roughly 18 received Ad26.COV2.S at low or high dose, single or two shots; about five received placebo; per-sample allocation not given. For vaccine and placebo recipients, repertoires were sequenced using samples collected on day 63 after the first injection. In Cohort 1b, 20 to 25 adults aged 18-55 years were enrolled at a single site in Boston, USA, between 29 July and 7 August 2020. As a vaccine, Ad26.COV2.S was a replication-incompetent adenovirus type 26 vector that expressed a prefusion-stabilized SARS-CoV-2 spike protein derived from the original Wuhan strain.

Broader findings and caveats from the paper: After vaccination, substantial breadth of spike-specific CD8+ and CD4+ T cell responses was reported. Compared with placebo recipients, Ad26.COV2.S recipients showed higher spike-specific TCR breadth (P = 0.0014). The study was not powered for comparison of responses between vaccine doses or regimens. The authors noted that total T cell responses may have been underestimated by the TCR breadth and depth analyses. Vaccine and placebo recipients had comparable non-spike TCR breadth, which fits with the vaccine containing only spike.

Sequencing was performed on peripheral blood, taken in a trial of Ad26.COV2.S vaccine versus placebo. The TCR sequence derives from a person between 18 and 65 years old who received the Ad26.COV2.S COVID-19 vaccine or a placebo. The chain links TRBV7-2 with TRBJ2-3; a weak D assignment points to TRBD2 (6 bases agree). The DNA sequence is as follows: TGTGCCAGCAGCTTAGGTGGAGGGTGGACAGATACGCAGTATTTT. This encodes CASSLGGGWTDTQYF. The CDR3, completed at both ends by the reference TRBV7-2 and TRBJ2-3 genes, gives the full variable domain GAGVSQSPSNKVTEKGKDVELRCDPISGHTALYWYRQSLGQGLEFLIYFQGNSAPDKSGLPSDRFSAERTGGSVSTLTIQRTQQEDSAVYLCASSLGGGWTDTQYFGPGTRLTVL.